What follows is one TCR beta chain and its context. Its specificity is unknown. There are 15 residues in the CDR3. V was pared by 7 bases and J by 5 bases, with 11 bases of the junction left unmatched. Germline assignment: CDR1 MNHEY and CDR2 SVGAGI. The record originates from a study of Ad26.COV2.S vaccination and SARS-CoV-2 variants. On the study more broadly: Donor was in the COV1001 Ad26.COV2.S trial arm. Intramuscularly, Ad26.COV2.S was given either once or twice, 56 days apart. Overall study results and limits: Vaccine recipients posted higher spike-specific TCR breadth than their placebo counterparts.

Data came from immunoSEQ multiplex PCR; TCRdb stores just in-frame clones and leaves some out. Among 440,000 or so clones listed, 90% were seen once. Treatment in this sample: about 20 received Ad26.COV2.S at low or high dose, single or two shots; roughly five received placebo; per-sample allocation not given. At day 63 after the first vaccine or placebo injection, samples were drawn. This person who donated was an adult of 18-55 years in Boston. Here the sequenced sample was peripheral blood, taken in a trial of Ad26.COV2.S vaccine versus placebo. The chain carries TRBV6-5 and TRBJ2-1; 7 bases match TRBD2. This sequence originates from a person aged 18-65 years who received the Ad26.COV2.S COVID-19 vaccine or a placebo. The DNA of the CDR3 is TGTGCCAGCAAGATGGGGACTACAAGCCACAATGAGCAGTTCTTC. Protein sequence: CASKMGTTSHNEQFF.